This record looks at one TCR beta chain sequence and its context. This specimen belongs to a study of blood T cell repertoires in COVID-19. Study as a whole: Acute and convalescent COVID-19 samples came from the United States, Italy and Spain. T cells, B-cell-depleted T cells, or PBMCs supplied cDNA or gDNA.

Original data processing: Reference gene primer amplification gave nucleated cell count estimates. Generated by immunoSEQ multiplex PCR, the TCRdb table keeps only in-frame clones and is missing some. D and trimming come from the DNA, and the V and J calls and clone size come from that table. The data contain 150,000 or so clones, about 86% of them singletons. The length of the CDR3 is 13 residues. V gave up 5 bases and J gave up 7 bases, with 12 bases separating them. Germline values: CDR1 MDHEN, CDR2 SYDVKM. The chain employs TRBV28 and TRBJ1-5, with D possibly being TRBD1 (5 bases). This clonotype was obtained from a man aged 55 to 69 with acute or convalescent COVID-19. The sequenced sample was peripheral blood. CDR3: CASSTTGLQPQHF. The CDR3 region has the DNA TGTGCCAGCAGTACAACAGGCTTGCAGCCCCAGCATTTT.